These T cell receptor beta chains were read from a single sample in a study of cytomegalovirus exposure and HLA in healthy donors. Here immunoSEQ multiplex PCR was the method, and the copy in TCRdb shows in-frame clones only, minus some. Here the sample spans 60,000 to 75,000 clones, approximately 74% being singletons. The material sequenced was PBMCs. These TCRs come from a woman aged 30 to 39 in good health and CMV-seropositive. Each CDR3 is given without its conserved first and last residue.

v_call	cdr3_length	cdr3_aa
TRBV23-1	12	ASTSPDRSQPQH
TRBV4-2	16	ASSRGTSGRIGYNEQF
TRBV15	9	ALTGSYEQY
TRBV4-1	13	ASSQTGVGADTQY
TRBV6-6	13	ASSSGTSFLETQY
TRBV30	13	AWSVLKRVTDTQY
TRBV13	13	ASSPGTVASYEQY
TRBV6-5	11	ASSRTGAGELF
TRBV9	13	ASSRPFSGRETQY
TRBV6-5	11	ASSWGQGTEAF
TRBV6-6	9	ASSSPGLQY
TRBV6-1	11	ASSKGRNTEAF
TRBV13	9	ASSPRFEQY
TRBV4-2	12	ASSQDRGGSEQY
TRBV25-1	13	ASSAFLAGWNTQY
TRBV20-1	9	SARRASWQF